A selection of T cell receptor beta chains follows, all from one sample in a study of blood T cell repertoires in COVID-19. Method: immunoSEQ multiplex PCR; TCRdb's copy keeps in-frame clones and lacks some. The sample includes 150,000 to 200,000 clones, about 74% of them seen just once. What was sequenced was peripheral blood. All receptors come from a woman older than 75 with acute or convalescent COVID-19. Each CDR3 is given with its conserved first and last residue. D genes are given only for firm matches. The size entry is marked missing in some rows and otherwise reads once, few, many or a size class.

D	V	size	J	DNA	CDR3
.	TRBV14	.	TRBJ1-4	TGTGCCCTTAAAAACATCCCAACTAATGAAAAACTGTTTTTT	CALKNIPTNEKLFF
.	TRBV27	few	TRBJ2-3	TGTGCCAGCAGTTTCGAGGGAGGTTTTCTCCCAGATACGCAGTATTTT	CASSFEGGFLPDTQYF
.	TRBV14	.	TRBJ2-3	TGTGCCAGCAGCCCCGGACTGGCCTTTAGCACAGATACGCAGTATTTT	CASSPGLAFSTDTQYF
.	TRBV6-5	.	TRBJ1-1	TGTGCCAGCAGGGATCAGGGGAACACTGAAGCTTTCTTT	CASRDQGNTEAFF
TRBD2	TRBV19	.	TRBJ2-7	TGTGCCAGTACCTGCTTTGGGACTAGAGCCTACGAGCAGTACTTC	CASTCFGTRAYEQYF
.	TRBV11-2	.	TRBJ1-2	TGTGCCAGCAGCTTGAACAGGGAGTTTAATGGCTACACCTTC	CASSLNREFNGYTF
TRBD2	TRBV7-2	.	TRBJ2-1	TGTGCCAGCAGCCTGGCCGGGACTAGCGGGAAGAATGAGCAGTTCTTC	CASSLAGTSGKNEQFF
.	TRBV9	.	TRBJ2-2	TGTGCCAGCAGCGTGGATCCCGGAGAATACGGGGAGCTGTTTTTT	CASSVDPGEYGELFF
TRBD2	TRBV3-1/TRBV3-2	once	TRBJ2-1	TGTGCCAGCAGCTTACCGGGACTAGCGGGAGGGAATGAGCAGTTCTTC	CASSLPGLAGGNEQFF
.	TRBV28	.	TRBJ2-1	TGTGCCAGCAGTTTGCAGAATGGTGAGCAGTTCTTC	CASSLQNGEQFF
.	TRBV5-6	once	TRBJ2-5	TGTGCCAGCAGTAGATTCTGGTTACAAGAGACCCAGTACTTC	CASSRFWLQETQYF
TRBD2	TRBV9	.	TRBJ2-1	TGTGCCAGCAGCTTAGGACTAGCACTACTATTTGGTTCCTACAATGAGCAGTTCTTC	CASSLGLALLFGSYNEQFF
.	TRBV4-3	.	TRBJ1-6	TGCGCCAGCAGCCAAGATTACGACACTAATTCACCCCTCCACTTT	CASSQDYDTNSPLHF
.	TRBV27	.	TRBJ2-3	TGTGCCAGCAGGCTTTCCACGGGAGATACGCAGTATTTT	CASRLSTGDTQYF
.	TRBV6-5	.	TRBJ1-3	TGTGCCAGCGGCAGCTCTGGAAACACCATATATTTT	CASGSSGNTIYF
TRBD2	TRBV2	.	TRBJ2-5	TGTGCCAGTCGGGACGGGAGGCGAGAGACCCAGTACTTC	CASRDGRRETQYF
TRBD2	TRBV10-2	.	TRBJ2-1	TGCGCCAGCCAGCGGGAATATGAGCAGTTCTTC	CASQREYEQFF
.	TRBV6-5	.	TRBJ2-2	TGTGCCAGCAGTTACTCGTGGGGGAGCGGGCCCGGGGAGCTGTTTTTT	CASSYSWGSGPGELFF
TRBD1	TRBV2	.	TRBJ1-5	TGTGCCAGCAGGGGGACAGGGGGGACCAATCAGCCCCAGCATTTT	CASRGTGGTNQPQHF
TRBD1	TRBV6-6	few	TRBJ2-1	TGTGCCAGCAGTTTAACCGGGACAGGCGTACGTAATGAGCAGTTCTTC	CASSLTGTGVRNEQFF
TRBD2	TRBV27	.	TRBJ2-3	TGTGCCAGCACCGGAAGCGGGGAGGGGACAGATACGCAGTATTTT	CASTGSGEGTDTQYF
TRBD2	TRBV5-4	.	TRBJ2-3	TGTGCCAGCAGCTTGGTCCTAGCGGGAGGAGATACGCAGTATTTT	CASSLVLAGGDTQYF
TRBD2	TRBV5-1	.	TRBJ2-5	TGCGCCAGCAGCGTACTAGCGGTCCAAGAGACCCAGTACTTC	CASSVLAVQETQYF